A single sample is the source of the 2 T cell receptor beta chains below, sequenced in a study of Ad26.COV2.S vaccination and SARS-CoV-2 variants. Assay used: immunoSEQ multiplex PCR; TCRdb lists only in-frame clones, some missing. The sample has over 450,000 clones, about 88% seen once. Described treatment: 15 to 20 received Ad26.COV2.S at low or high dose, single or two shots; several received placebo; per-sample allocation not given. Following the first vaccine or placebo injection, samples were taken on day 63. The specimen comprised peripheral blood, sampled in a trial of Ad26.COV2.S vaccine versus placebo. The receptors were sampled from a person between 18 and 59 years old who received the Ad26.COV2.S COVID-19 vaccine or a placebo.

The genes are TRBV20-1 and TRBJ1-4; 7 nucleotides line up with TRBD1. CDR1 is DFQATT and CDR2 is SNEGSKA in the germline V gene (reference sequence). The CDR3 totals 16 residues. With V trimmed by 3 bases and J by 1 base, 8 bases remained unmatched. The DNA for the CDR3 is TGCAGTGCTAGTAAGGGGGCAGGTAGAACTAATGAAAAACTGTTTTTT. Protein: CSASKGAGRTNEKLFF.

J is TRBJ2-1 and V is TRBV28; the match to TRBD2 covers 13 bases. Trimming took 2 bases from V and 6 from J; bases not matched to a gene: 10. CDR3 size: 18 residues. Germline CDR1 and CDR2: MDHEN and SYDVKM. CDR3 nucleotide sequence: TGTGCCAGCAGTTTAATCTACCAGGGACTAGCGGGAATCAATGAGCAGTTCTTC. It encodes CASSLIYQGLAGINEQFF.